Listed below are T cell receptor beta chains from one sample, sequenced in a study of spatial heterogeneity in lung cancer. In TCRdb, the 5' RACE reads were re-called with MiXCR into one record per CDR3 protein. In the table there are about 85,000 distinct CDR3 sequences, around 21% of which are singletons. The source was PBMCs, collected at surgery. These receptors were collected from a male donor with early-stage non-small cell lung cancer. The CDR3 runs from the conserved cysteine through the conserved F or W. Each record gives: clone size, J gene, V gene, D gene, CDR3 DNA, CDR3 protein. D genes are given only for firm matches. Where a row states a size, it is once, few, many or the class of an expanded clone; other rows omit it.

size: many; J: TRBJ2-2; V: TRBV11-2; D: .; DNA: TGTGCCAGCAGCCTAAGTAACACCGGGGAGCTGTTTTTT; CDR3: CASSLSNTGELFF
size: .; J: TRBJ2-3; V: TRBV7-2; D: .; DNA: TGTGCCAGCAGCTTAGGAGCTCCCACAGATACGCAGTATTTT; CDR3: CASSLGAPTDTQYF
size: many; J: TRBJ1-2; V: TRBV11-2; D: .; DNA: TGTGCCTCCAGGGGCCGGTCTTTTAACTATGGCTACACCTTC; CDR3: CASRGRSFNYGYTF
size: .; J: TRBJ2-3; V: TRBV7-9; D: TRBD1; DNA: TGTGCCAGCAGCCCGGGACAGAGCACAGATACGCAGTATTTT; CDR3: CASSPGQSTDTQYF
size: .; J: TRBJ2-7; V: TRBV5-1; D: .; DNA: TGCGCCAGCAGCTTGGGGGCAGACTCCTACGAGCAGTACTTC; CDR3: CASSLGADSYEQYF
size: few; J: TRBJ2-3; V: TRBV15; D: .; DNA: TGTGCCACCAGCAGAGAGCCAGCGGCGGGCACAGATACGCAGTATTTT; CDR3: CATSREPAAGTDTQYF
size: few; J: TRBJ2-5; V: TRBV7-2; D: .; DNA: TGTGCCAGCAGCTTTACCGAGGGGGAGACCCAGTACTTC; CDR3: CASSFTEGETQYF
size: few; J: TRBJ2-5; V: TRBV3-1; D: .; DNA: TGTGCCAGCAGCCCATCCGGGACCCAAGAGACCCAGTACTTC; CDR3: CASSPSGTQETQYF
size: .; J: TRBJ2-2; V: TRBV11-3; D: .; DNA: TGTGCCAGCAGCCCCAGCGGGAACACCGGGGAGCTGTTTTTT; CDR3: CASSPSGNTGELFF
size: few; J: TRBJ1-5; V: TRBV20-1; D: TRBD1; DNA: TGCAGTGCGGCGGGACAGGGGTGGGATCAGCCCCAGCATTTT; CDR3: CSAAGQGWDQPQHF
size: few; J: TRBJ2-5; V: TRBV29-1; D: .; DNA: TGCAGCGTTGCATTACACTACCCAGATCCTGAAGAGACCCAGTACTTC; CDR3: CSVALHYPDPEETQYF
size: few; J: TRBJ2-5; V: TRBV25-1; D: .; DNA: TGTGCCAGCAGTCATAACCGAGGGACACCTGAGACCCAGTACTTC; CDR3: CASSHNRGTPETQYF
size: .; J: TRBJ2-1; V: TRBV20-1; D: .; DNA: TGCAGTGCAAAAACTAGCCACTCCTACAATGAGCAGTTCTTC; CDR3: CSAKTSHSYNEQFF
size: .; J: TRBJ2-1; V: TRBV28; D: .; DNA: TGTGCCAGCAGTTTTGGGCGCCTGGGTAATGAGCAGTTCTTC; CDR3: CASSFGRLGNEQFF
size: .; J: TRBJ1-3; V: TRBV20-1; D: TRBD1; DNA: TGCAGTGCTCTAATTCTCCAGGGGGCAGGAAACACCATATATTTT; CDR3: CSALILQGAGNTIYF
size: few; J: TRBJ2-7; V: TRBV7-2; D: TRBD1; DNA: TGTGCCAGCAGTCCATCCGGACAGGGTTCCGAGCAGTACTTC; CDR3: CASSPSGQGSEQYF
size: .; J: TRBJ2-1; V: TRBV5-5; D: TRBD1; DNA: TGTGCCAGCAGCTTGGGGACAGGGAGTCTCAATGAGCAGTTCTTC; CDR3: CASSLGTGSLNEQFF
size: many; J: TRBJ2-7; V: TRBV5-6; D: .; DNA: TGTGCCAGCGGTCATGGGGGCCAGGGATCCTACGAGCAGTACTTC; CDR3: CASGHGGQGSYEQYF
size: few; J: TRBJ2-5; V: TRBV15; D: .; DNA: TGTGCCACCAGCCCTGCTCAAGAGACCCAGTACTTC; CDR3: CATSPAQETQYF
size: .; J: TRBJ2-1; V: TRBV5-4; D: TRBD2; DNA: TGTGCCAGCAGCTTGGGGACTAGGGTAGCTGAGCAGTTCTTC; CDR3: CASSLGTRVAEQFF
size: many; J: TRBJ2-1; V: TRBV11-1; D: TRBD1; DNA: TGTGCCAGCAGCGCACCGACCGGGACAGCGAGGGGGAATGAGCAGTTCTTC; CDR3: CASSAPTGTARGNEQFF
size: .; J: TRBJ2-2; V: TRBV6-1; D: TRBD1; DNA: TGTGCCAGCAGTGAAGCTACAGGGGGAACCGGGGAGCTGTTTTTT; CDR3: CASSEATGGTGELFF
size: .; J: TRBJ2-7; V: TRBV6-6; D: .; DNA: TGTGCCAGCCATGGGGGCAGTAAGCAGTACTTC; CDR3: CASHGGSKQYF
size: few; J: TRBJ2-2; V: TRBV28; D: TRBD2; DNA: TGTGCCACCCAACACGGCGGGAGGGCCATCGGGGAGCTGTTTTTT; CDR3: CATQHGGRAIGELFF
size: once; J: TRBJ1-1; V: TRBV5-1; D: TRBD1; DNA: TGCGCCAGCAGCCGAGGAGGGACAGGGGGCTCCGGCACTGAAGCTTTCTTT; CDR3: CASSRGGTGGSGTEAFF
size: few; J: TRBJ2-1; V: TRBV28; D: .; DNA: TGTGCCAGCAGTTTAAATAGCCGGAACAATGAGCAGTTCTTC; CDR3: CASSLNSRNNEQFF
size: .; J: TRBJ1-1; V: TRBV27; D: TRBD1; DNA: TGTGCCAGCAGTCCCAGACAGGGAGGGGAAGCTTTCTTT; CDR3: CASSPRQGGEAFF
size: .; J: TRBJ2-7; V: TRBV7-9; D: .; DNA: TGTGCCAGCAGCTTAGCTGGGGAGGGGGCCTACGAGCAGTACTTC; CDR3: CASSLAGEGAYEQYF
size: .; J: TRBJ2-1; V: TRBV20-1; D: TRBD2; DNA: TGCAGTGCAGCGGGGGACTACAATGAGCAGTTCTTC; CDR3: CSAAGDYNEQFF
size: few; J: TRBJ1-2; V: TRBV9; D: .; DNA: TGTGCCAGCAGCGGGCCTGGAACTAACTATGGCTACACCTTC; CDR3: CASSGPGTNYGYTF
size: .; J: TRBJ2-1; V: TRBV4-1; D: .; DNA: TGCGCCAGCAGCCAATGGGGGACCACCAATGAGCAGTTCTTC; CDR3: CASSQWGTTNEQFF
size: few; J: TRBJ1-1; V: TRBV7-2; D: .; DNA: TGTGCCAGCAGCTACAGTGGACCGGCGACCACTGAAGCTTTCTTT; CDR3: CASSYSGPATTEAFF
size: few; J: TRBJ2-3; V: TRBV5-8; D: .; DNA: TGTGCCAGCAGCCCGCCCGGGGGGCAGGATCGGTATTTT; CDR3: CASSPPGGQDRYF
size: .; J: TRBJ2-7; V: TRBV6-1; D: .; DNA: TGTGCCAGCAAATCCTGGAGCGAGCAGTACTTC; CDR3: CASKSWSEQYF
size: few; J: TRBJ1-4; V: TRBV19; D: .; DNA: TGTGCCTCTAGTATAGGACAGTTTTCTGCAACTAATGAAAAACTGTTTTTT; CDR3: CASSIGQFSATNEKLFF
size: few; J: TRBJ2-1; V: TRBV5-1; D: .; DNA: TGCGCCAGCAGCCTCGGGAACTACAATGAGCAGTTCTTC; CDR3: CASSLGNYNEQFF
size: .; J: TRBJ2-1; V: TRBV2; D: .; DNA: TGTGCCAGCAGTGGGGCGATCGTCTACAATGAGCAGTTCTTC; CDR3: CASSGAIVYNEQFF
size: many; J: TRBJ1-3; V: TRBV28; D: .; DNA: TGTGCCAGCAGCGCCCCCCGAACCTCTGGAAACACCATATATTTT; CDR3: CASSAPRTSGNTIYF
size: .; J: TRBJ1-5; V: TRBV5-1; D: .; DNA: TGCGCCAGCAGCTTGGCCGGGTATAGCAATCAGCCCCAGCATTTT; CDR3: CASSLAGYSNQPQHF
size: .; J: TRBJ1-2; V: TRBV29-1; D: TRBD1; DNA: TGCAGCGTTCCCGGGACAGGGGGACGTGGCTATGGCTACACCTTC; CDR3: CSVPGTGGRGYGYTF
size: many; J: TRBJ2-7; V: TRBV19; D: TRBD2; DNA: TGTGCCAGTAGCCCGGGGGGGAGCTACGAGCAGTACTTC; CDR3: CASSPGGSYEQYF
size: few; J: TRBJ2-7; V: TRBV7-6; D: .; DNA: TGTGCCAGCAGCTTAGAGGAGGGGGCGGTCTACGAGCAGTACTTC; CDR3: CASSLEEGAVYEQYF
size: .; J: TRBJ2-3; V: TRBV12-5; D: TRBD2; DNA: TGTGCTAGTGGTAGTACCGGGACTAGCGCCACAGATACGCAGTATTTT; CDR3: CASGSTGTSATDTQYF
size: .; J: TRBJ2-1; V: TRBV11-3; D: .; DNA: TGTGCCAGCAGCTTAGATCAGTCTGGGAGCTCCTACAATGAGCAGTTCTTC; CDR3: CASSLDQSGSSYNEQFF
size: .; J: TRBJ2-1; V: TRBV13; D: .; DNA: TGTGCCAGCAGCCGTGGATCCCCTGGGGGTGAGCAGTTCTTC; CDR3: CASSRGSPGGEQFF
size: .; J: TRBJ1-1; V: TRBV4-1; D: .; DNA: TGCGCCAGCAGCCAAGTTTGGGGGCTTGGTGGTGAAGCTTTCTTT; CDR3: CASSQVWGLGGEAFF
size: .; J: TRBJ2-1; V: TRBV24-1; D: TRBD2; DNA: TGTGCCACCAGTGATCCCCATCGACTAGCGGGGGAGGGGGATGAGCAGTTCTTC; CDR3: CATSDPHRLAGEGDEQFF
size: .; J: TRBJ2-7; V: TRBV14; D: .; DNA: TGTGCCAGCAGCCAAGTTAGGGGCCACGAGCAGTACTTC; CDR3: CASSQVRGHEQYF
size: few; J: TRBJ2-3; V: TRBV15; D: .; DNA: TGTGCCACCAGCAGACCAACTACAGTTAGCACAGATACGCAGTATTTT; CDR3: CATSRPTTVSTDTQYF
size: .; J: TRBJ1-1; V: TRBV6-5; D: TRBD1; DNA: TGTGCCACCGGGACAGTGATGAACACTGAAGCTTTCTTT; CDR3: CATGTVMNTEAFF